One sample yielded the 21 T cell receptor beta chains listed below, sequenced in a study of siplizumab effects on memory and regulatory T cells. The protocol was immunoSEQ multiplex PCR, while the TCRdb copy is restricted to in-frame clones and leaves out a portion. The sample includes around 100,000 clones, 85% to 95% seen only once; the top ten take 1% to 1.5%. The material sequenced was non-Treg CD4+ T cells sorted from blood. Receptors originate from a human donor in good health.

As DNA, the CDR3 is TGTGCCAGTAGCCAAACAACTAGTGGATCTAGATACTACGAGCAGTACTTC. Encoded protein: CASSQTTSGSRYYEQYF. This chain uses TRBV19 with TRBJ2-7; D perhaps matches TRBD2 (5 bases). There are 17 residues in the CDR3. Germline CDR1 reads LNHDA; CDR2 reads SQIVND (reference sequence). V gave up 6 bases and J gave up 3 bases, with 24 bases separating them.

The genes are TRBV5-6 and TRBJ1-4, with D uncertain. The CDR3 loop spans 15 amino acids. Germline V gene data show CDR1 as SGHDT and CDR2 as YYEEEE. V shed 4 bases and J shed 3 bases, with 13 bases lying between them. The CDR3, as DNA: TGTGCCAGCAGCCCCAAAGTTTCGCCTAATGAAAAACTGTTTTTT. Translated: CASSPKVSPNEKLFF.

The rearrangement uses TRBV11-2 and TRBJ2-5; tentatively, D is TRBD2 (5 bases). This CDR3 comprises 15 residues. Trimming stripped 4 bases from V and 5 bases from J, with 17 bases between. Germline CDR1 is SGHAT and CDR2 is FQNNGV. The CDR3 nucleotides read TGTGCCAGCAGCTCGGGGTTTTCTGGCTTCGAGACCCAGTACTTC. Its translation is CASSSGFSGFETQYF.

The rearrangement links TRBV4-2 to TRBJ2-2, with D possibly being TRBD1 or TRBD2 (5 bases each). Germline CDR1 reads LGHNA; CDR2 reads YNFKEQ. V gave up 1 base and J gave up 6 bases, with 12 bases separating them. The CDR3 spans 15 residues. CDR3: CASSQVGGGPGELFF. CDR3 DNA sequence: TGTGCCAGCAGCCAAGTTGGTGGGGGTCCCGGGGAGCTGTTTTTT.

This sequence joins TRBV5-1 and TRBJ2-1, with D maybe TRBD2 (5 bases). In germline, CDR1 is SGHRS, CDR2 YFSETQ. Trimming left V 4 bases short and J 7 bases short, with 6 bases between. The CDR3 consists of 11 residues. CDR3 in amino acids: CASSPGNEQFF. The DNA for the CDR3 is TGCGCCAGCAGCCCGGGGAATGAGCAGTTCTTC.

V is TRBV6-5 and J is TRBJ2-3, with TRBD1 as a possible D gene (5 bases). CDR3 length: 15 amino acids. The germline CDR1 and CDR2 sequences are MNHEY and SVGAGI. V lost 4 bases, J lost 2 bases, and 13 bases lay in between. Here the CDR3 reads CASSFDSPYTDTQYF. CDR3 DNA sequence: TGTGCCAGCAGTTTTGACAGCCCCTACACAGATACGCAGTATTTT.

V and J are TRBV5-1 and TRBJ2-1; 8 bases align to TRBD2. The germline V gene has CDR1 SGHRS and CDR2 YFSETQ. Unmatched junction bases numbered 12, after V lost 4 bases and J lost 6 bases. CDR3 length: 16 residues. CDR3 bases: TGCGCCAGCAGCCTTAACCCGGGACTAGAATTCAATGAGCAGTTCTTC. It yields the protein CASSLNPGLEFNEQFF.

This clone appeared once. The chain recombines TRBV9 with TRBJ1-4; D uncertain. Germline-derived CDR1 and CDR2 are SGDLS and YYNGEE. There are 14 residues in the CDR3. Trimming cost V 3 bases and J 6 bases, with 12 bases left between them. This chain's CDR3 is CASSENPGDEKLFF. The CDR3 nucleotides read TGTGCCAGCAGCGAGAACCCAGGTGATGAAAAACTGTTTTTT.

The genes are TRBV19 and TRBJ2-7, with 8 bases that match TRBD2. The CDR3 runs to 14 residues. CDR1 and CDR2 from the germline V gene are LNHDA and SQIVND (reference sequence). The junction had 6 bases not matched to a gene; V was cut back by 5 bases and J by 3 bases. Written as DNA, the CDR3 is TGTGCCAGTAGTCCCCTAGCGGGCCGCTACGAGCAGTACTTC. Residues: CASSPLAGRYEQYF.

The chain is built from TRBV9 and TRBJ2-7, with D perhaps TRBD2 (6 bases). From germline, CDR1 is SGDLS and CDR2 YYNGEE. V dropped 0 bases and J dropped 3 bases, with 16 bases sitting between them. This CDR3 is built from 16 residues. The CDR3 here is CASSVESSGQHYEQYF. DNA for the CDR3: TGTGCCAGCAGCGTAGAGTCCAGCGGGCAGCACTACGAGCAGTACTTC.

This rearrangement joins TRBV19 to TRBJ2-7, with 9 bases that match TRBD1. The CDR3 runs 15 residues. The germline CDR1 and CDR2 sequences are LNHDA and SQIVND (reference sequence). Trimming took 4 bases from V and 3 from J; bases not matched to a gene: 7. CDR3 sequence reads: CASSNRDREFYEQYF. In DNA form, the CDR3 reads TGTGCCAGTAGTAACCGGGACAGGGAATTCTACGAGCAGTACTTC.

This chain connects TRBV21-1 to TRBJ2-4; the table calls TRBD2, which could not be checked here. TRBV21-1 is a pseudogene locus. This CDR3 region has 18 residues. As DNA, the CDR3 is TGTGCCAGCAGCAAAGGGACTAGCGGGAGGGCCGCTCGTGACATTCAGTACTTC. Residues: CASSKGTSGRAARDIQYF.

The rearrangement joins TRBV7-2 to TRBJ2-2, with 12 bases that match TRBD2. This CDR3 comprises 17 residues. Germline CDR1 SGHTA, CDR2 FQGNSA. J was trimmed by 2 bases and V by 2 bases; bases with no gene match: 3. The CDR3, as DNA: TGTGCCAGCAGCTTAAGACTAGCGGGAGTAAACACCGGGGAGCTGTTTTTT. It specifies CASSLRLAGVNTGELFF.

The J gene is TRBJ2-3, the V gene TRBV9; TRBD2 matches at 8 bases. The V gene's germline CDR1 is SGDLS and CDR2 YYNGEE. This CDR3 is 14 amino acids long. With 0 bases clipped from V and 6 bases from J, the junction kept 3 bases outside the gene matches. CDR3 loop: CASSVDSGGDTQYF. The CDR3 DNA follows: TGTGCCAGCAGCGTAGACTCGGGGGGGGATACGCAGTATTTT.

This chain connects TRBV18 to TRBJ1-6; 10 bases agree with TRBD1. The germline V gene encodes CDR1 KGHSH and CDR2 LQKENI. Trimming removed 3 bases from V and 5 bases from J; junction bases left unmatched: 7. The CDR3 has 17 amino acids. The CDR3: CASSPYTGTGDNSPLHF. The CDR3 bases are TGTGCCAGCTCACCTTATACCGGGACAGGGGATAATTCACCCCTCCACTTT.

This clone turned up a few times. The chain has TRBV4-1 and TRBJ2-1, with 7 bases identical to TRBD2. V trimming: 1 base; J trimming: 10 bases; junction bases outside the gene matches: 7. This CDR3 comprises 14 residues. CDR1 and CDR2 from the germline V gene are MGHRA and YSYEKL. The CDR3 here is CASSQGEGMREQFF. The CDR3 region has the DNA TGCGCCAGCAGCCAAGGGGAGGGGATGCGCGAGCAGTTCTTC.

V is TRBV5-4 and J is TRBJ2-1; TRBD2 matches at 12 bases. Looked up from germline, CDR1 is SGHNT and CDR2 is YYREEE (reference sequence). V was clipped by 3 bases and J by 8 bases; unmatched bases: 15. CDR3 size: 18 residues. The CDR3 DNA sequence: TGTGCCAGCAGCTGGGAGGGTGGGCCTAGCGGGAGGGTCGATGAGCAGTTCTTC. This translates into CASSWEGGPSGRVDEQFF.

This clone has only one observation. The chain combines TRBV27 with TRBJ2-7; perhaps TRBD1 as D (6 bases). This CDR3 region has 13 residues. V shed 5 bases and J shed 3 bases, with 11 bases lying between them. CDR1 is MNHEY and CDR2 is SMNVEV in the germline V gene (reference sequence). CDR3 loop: CASSPLDSYEQYF. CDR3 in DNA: TGTGCCAGCAGTCCATTGGACAGCTACGAGCAGTACTTC.

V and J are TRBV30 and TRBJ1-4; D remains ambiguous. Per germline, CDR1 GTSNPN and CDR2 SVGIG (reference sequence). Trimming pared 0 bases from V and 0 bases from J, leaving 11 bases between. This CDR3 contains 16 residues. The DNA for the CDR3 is TGTGCCTGGAGTGTCGGGAGGACGGCAACTAATGAAAAACTGTTTTTT. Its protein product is CAWSVGRTATNEKLFF.

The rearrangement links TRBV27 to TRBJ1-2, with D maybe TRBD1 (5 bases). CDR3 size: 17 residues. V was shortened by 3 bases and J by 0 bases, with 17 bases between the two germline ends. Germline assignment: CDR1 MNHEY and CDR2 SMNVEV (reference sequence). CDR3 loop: CASSFSAGGSPNYGYTF. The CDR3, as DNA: TGTGCCAGCAGTTTCTCGGCGGGGGGGTCCCCTAACTATGGCTACACCTTC.

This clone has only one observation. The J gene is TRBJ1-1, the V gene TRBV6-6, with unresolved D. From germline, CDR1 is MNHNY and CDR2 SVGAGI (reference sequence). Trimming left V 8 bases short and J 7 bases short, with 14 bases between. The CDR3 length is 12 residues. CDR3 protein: CASVREQREAFF. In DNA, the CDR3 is TGTGCCAGCGTACGAGAACAGCGTGAAGCTTTCTTT.